This paragraph reports one T cell receptor beta chain. Antigen specificity is unknown. This entry comes from a study of blood T cells in healthy people across ages. General study findings and limits: PBMCs were not sorted, which prevented a conclusive comparison of naive versus antigen-experienced cells.

The CDR3 is 16 residues long. The ends were cut back, 2 bases at V and 4 bases at J, with 14 bases in the middle. Germline-derived CDR1 and CDR2 are MGHRA and YSYEKL. PCR was performed a second time for 7 to 11 cycles using a sample-barcoded 5' primer and a J-beta primer mix. Each CDR3 protein gets one entry after TCRdb re-called the 5' RACE reads with MiXCR. Of around 1,900,000 distinct CDR3 sequences in the sample, about two fifths were seen once. This chain joins TRBV4-1 and TRBJ1-4, with a possible D match to TRBD1 (5 bases). The TCR originated in a human donor in good health. Material for sequencing was blood. The chain's CDR3 is CASSQRAQGGNEKLFF. The CDR3 bases are TGCGCCAGCAGCCAACGTGCGCAGGGTGGTAATGAAAAACTGTTTTTT.